This TCR beta chain comes out of a study of tumor and adjacent non-tumor tissue in lung cancer. Study-level information: Each sample yielded approximately 4.2 million productive TCRbeta reads on average.

The template was RNA from unsorted bulk tissue. More than 3 cm separated this lung sample from the edge of the tumor. Trimming removed 4 bases at V and 4 bases at J, with 11 bases between. This CDR3 has 13 amino acids. The germline CDR1 and CDR2 sequences are SGHDT and YYEEEE. As concerns this clonotype: Its target is unknown. Just one base apart from a much larger clone, this may be a read error.

Broader study findings: Shorter survival was associated with higher TCR diversity in tumors.

A modified ARM-PCR protocol with three rounds of nested PCR amplified TCRbeta. Via MiXCR, TCRdb re-called the multiplex PCR reads, giving one row per CDR3 protein. The sample has about 110,000 distinct CDR3 sequences; roughly three fifths are singletons. The sequence was obtained from a man aged 55-75 years with non-small cell lung cancer. V is TRBV5-6 and J is TRBJ1-2; possible D gene TRBD1, 5 bases. The sample was distant non-tumor lung tissue. The CDR3 DNA reads TGTGCCAGCAGCCTACGGGGCAGCTATGGCTACACCTTC. This sequence encodes CASSLRGSYGYTF.